The clone carrying this T cell receptor (beta chain) was observed a few times. Its target is unknown. The germline V and J ends were trimmed by 6 bases and 4 bases, with 12 bases remaining between them. Germline V gives CDR1 MDHEN, CDR2 SYDVKM. CDR3 length: 14 residues. The data were obtained in a study of response to subunit inactivated influenza vaccine. Findings and limits, study-wide: T cells newly recruited by each seasonal influenza vaccination are few, the authors suggested.

TCRdb independently ran MiXCR on the RT-PCR reads; one entry per CDR3 protein. Counted here are fewer than 600,000 distinct CDR3 sequences, approximately 7.3% occurring once; the ten biggest clones make up roughly 14%. This chain uses TRBV28 with TRBJ1-4; D is undetermined. This TCR was sampled from a man between 50 and 75 years old who received an inactivated influenza vaccine. The sample here was PBMCs from blood, taken about 23 months after vaccination. CDR3 in DNA: TGTGCCAGCAGGCCATGGCCCTTTAATGAAAAACTGTTTTTT. Translated: CASRPWPFNEKLFF.